This is a list of T cell receptor beta chains from one sample in a study of blood T cell repertoires in COVID-19. TCRdb's table, derived via immunoSEQ multiplex PCR, lists solely in-frame clones and lacks some. The sample lists 75,000 to 100,000 clones; about 76% were seen once. The specimen sequenced was peripheral blood. The origin of the receptors is a woman of 80 years or more with acute or convalescent COVID-19. CDR3s leave out the opening cysteine and the closing phenylalanine or tryptophan.

v_gene: TRBV19; j_gene: TRBJ2-7; CDR3aa: ASSSLAGSYEQY
v_gene: TRBV10-3; j_gene: TRBJ1-2; CDR3aa: AIRDTLNYGYT
v_gene: TRBV11-1; j_gene: TRBJ1-4; CDR3aa: ASSLAAAPTNEKLF
v_gene: TRBV7-2; j_gene: TRBJ2-7; CDR3aa: ASSLRSGGLYEQY
v_gene: TRBV2; j_gene: TRBJ2-7; CDR3aa: ASTPGLYEQY
v_gene: TRBV14; j_gene: TRBJ2-3; CDR3aa: ASSTVPSDTQY
v_gene: TRBV2; j_gene: TRBJ2-7; CDR3aa: ASSEAGQGRYEQY
v_gene: TRBV5-1; j_gene: TRBJ2-1; CDR3aa: ASRTSGGLSSYNEQF
v_gene: TRBV9; j_gene: TRBJ2-7; CDR3aa: ASSVSGGNYEQY
v_gene: TRBV5-1; j_gene: TRBJ2-1; CDR3aa: ASSLAGTSGRNEQF
v_gene: TRBV30; j_gene: TRBJ1-2; CDR3aa: AWSPGQEGGYGYT
v_gene: TRBV5-1; j_gene: TRBJ2-1; CDR3aa: ASSLVSSYNEQF
v_gene: TRBV30; j_gene: TRBJ1-2; CDR3aa: AWTGTPYGYT
v_gene: TRBV6-6; j_gene: TRBJ2-3; CDR3aa: ASNAGASTDTQY
v_gene: TRBV6-5; j_gene: TRBJ2-3; CDR3aa: ASSNGLAGRDTQY
v_gene: TRBV23-1; j_gene: TRBJ1-1; CDR3aa: ASSQLGTGLPNTEAF
v_gene: TRBV6-2/TRBV6-3; j_gene: TRBJ1-2; CDR3aa: ASSYVQAPLPYGYT
v_gene: TRBV7-9; j_gene: TRBJ1-1; CDR3aa: ASRLTAITEAF
v_gene: TRBV30; j_gene: TRBJ1-5; CDR3aa: AWSSSGTGVGNQPQH
v_gene: TRBV19; j_gene: TRBJ1-6; CDR3aa: ASSIDVDRLYNSPLH
v_gene: TRBV7-2; j_gene: TRBJ2-3; CDR3aa: ASSPSRGRATDTQY
v_gene: TRBV5-4; j_gene: TRBJ2-5; CDR3aa: ASSLGPIQETQY
v_gene: TRBV7-9; j_gene: TRBJ2-7; CDR3aa: ASSLGGGRSYEQY
v_gene: TRBV6-2/TRBV6-3; j_gene: TRBJ2-7; CDR3aa: ASSDSYDTYEQY
v_gene: TRBV12-5; j_gene: TRBJ1-3; CDR3aa: ASGLGLSGNTIY
v_gene: TRBV18; j_gene: TRBJ1-2; CDR3aa: ASSPGVPRDWGYT
v_gene: TRBV7-2; j_gene: TRBJ2-3; CDR3aa: ASSLRLAGPDTQY
v_gene: TRBV7-2; j_gene: TRBJ1-1; CDR3aa: ASSLSGARIAEAF
v_gene: TRBV29-1; j_gene: TRBJ2-3; CDR3aa: SAVLAGGPVTQY
v_gene: TRBV7-9; j_gene: TRBJ1-2; CDR3aa: ASSPQGGYGYT
v_gene: TRBV3-1/TRBV3-2; j_gene: TRBJ1-6; CDR3aa: ASSQAAGAVSPLH
v_gene: TRBV11-3; j_gene: TRBJ2-5; CDR3aa: ASSHPPTNQETQY
v_gene: TRBV30; j_gene: TRBJ2-1; CDR3aa: AWSAALAGYNEQF
v_gene: TRBV27; j_gene: TRBJ1-6; CDR3aa: ASSLAENSPLH
v_gene: TRBV6-5; j_gene: TRBJ1-6; CDR3aa: ASRDRDLSPLH
v_gene: TRBV6-2/TRBV6-3; j_gene: TRBJ2-3; CDR3aa: ASSYRGSTDTQY
v_gene: TRBV19; j_gene: TRBJ1-5; CDR3aa: ASSFPGTGLQPQH
v_gene: TRBV15; j_gene: TRBJ1-3; CDR3aa: ATSRDRVSGNTIY
v_gene: TRBV3-1/TRBV3-2; j_gene: TRBJ1-3; CDR3aa: ASSQVGQQTGNTIY
v_gene: TRBV2; j_gene: TRBJ2-7; CDR3aa: ASRRIRLGLAGGITYEQY
v_gene: TRBV30; j_gene: TRBJ2-7; CDR3aa: AWSEQGGYEQY
v_gene: TRBV6-2/TRBV6-3; j_gene: TRBJ2-2; CDR3aa: ASSYLLRGQNTGELF
v_gene: TRBV7-2; j_gene: TRBJ1-3; CDR3aa: ASSFDTFLSSIY
v_gene: TRBV5-1; j_gene: TRBJ1-1; CDR3aa: ASSPGQNMNTEAF
v_gene: TRBV6-6; j_gene: TRBJ1-1; CDR3aa: ASSFNRNTEAF
v_gene: TRBV30; j_gene: TRBJ1-1; CDR3aa: AWSDPALLTEAF
v_gene: TRBV19; j_gene: TRBJ2-2; CDR3aa: ASTLWGEGSNTGELF
v_gene: TRBV7-9; j_gene: TRBJ2-7; CDR3aa: ASSLGTGGEQY
v_gene: TRBV27; j_gene: TRBJ1-2; CDR3aa: ASSKSRTGWDGYT
v_gene: TRBV30; j_gene: TRBJ1-1; CDR3aa: AWNVGLVATEAF
v_gene: TRBV9; j_gene: TRBJ1-2; CDR3aa: ASSPTGDGNYGYT
v_gene: TRBV4-1; j_gene: TRBJ2-6; CDR3aa: ASSQGWASSGANVLT
v_gene: TRBV19; j_gene: TRBJ2-5; CDR3aa: ASSSRQGGETQY
v_gene: TRBV7-9; j_gene: TRBJ2-6; CDR3aa: ASSLSSTASGANVLT